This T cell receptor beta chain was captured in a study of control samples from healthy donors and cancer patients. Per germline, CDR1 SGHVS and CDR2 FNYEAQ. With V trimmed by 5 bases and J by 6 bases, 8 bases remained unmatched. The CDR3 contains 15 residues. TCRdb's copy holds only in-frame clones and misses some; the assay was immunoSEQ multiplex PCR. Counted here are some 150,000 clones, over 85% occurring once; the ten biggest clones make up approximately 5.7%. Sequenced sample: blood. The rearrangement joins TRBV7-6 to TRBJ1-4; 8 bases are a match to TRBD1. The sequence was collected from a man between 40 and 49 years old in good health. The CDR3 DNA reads TGTGCCAGCAGCCGCGACAGGGGCCCGGATGAAAAACTGTTTTTT. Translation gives CASSRDRGPDEKLFF.